Listed here are 21 T cell receptor beta chains from one sample, sequenced in a study of response to subunit inactivated influenza vaccine. MiXCR, applied by TCRdb to the RT-PCR reads, yields one record per CDR3 protein. Among almost 250,000 distinct CDR3 sequences listed, 9% to 15% were seen once. The specimen comprised non-naive T cells sorted from PBMCs, sampled roughly 15 days before vaccination. The receptors shown here come from a middle-aged man who received an inactivated influenza vaccine.

The chain carries TRBV9 and TRBJ2-5; 14 bases agree with TRBD2. V trimming: 4 bases; J trimming: 3 bases; junction bases outside the gene matches: 11. There are 18 residues in the CDR3. Germline CDR1 and CDR2: SGDLS and YYNGEE. The CDR3 nucleotides read TGTGCCAGCAGCCCTCACTTGACTAGCGGGGGGGCGAAAGAGACCCAGTACTTC. It translates to CASSPHLTSGGAKETQYF.

This clonotype came up many times. The chain uses TRBV20-1 and TRBJ1-5, with D uncertain. Between the trimmed V and J ends, which lost 1 base and 0 bases, there was a span of 7 bases. Germline CDR1 and CDR2: DFQATT and SNEGSKA (reference sequence). There are 14 residues in the CDR3. The CDR3 DNA is TGCAGTGCTAGAGTTGGCAGTAGCAATCAGCCCCAGCATTTT. Its translation is CSARVGSSNQPQHF.

In this sample, this clonotype turned up many times. This CDR3 reads CSARGDLRAQYF. The CDR3 DNA is TGCAGTGCTAGGGGGGACCTCAGGGCCCAGTACTTC. The chain has TRBV20-1 and TRBJ2-5; D possibly matches TRBD1 or TRBD2 (5 bases each). The CDR3 consists of 12 residues. Trimming stripped 3 bases from V and 9 bases from J, with 14 bases between. Germline CDR1 and CDR2: DFQATT and SNEGSKA (reference sequence).

This clonotype was seen only a few times. V gene TRBV5-6 combines with J gene TRBJ2-1; D is unclear. CDR3 size: 12 residues. Trimming cost V 4 bases and J 4 bases, with 6 bases left between them. CDR1 is SGHDT, CDR2 YYEEEE, per germline. The CDR3 sequence: CASSANYNEQFF. CDR3 DNA sequence: TGTGCCAGCAGCGCAAATTACAATGAGCAGTTCTTC.

As for this clonotype: A junction boundary mismatches the germline segment, possibly from a read error. The rearrangement uses TRBV6-4 and TRBJ1-2; D is uncertain. This CDR3 is built from 12 residues. Germline CDR1 is MRHNA and CDR2 is SNTAGT. CDR3 loop: CASSNSYGGYTF. The CDR3 bases are TGTGCCAGCAGTAACTCCTACGGGGGCTACACCTTC.

The gene calls are TRBV28 and TRBJ2-1; TRBD2 aligns across 7 bases. The germline V gene has CDR1 MDHEN and CDR2 SYDVKM. J lost 0 bases, V lost 4 bases, and 6 bases had no gene match. The CDR3 runs to 16 residues. CDR3 in DNA: TGTGCCAGCAGTTCCTTCGGACTAGACTCCTACAATGAGCAGTTCTTC. Protein: CASSSFGLDSYNEQFF. The full variable domain, its missing parts supplied by reference TRBV28 and TRBJ2-1, is DVKVTQSSRYLVKRTGEKVFLECVQDMDHENMFWYRQDPGLGLRLIYFSYDVKMKEKGDIPEGYSVSREKKERFSLILESASTNQTSMYLCASSSFGLDSYNEQFFGPGTRLTVL.

V and J are TRBV12-3 or TRBV12-4 and TRBJ1-1; the D gene is possibly TRBD1 (5 bases). The CDR3 covers 13 residues. Trimming left V 6 bases short and J 2 bases short, with 10 bases between. The CDR3: CASSTRANTEAFF. The CDR3, as DNA: TGTGCCAGCAGCACCAGGGCCAACACTGAAGCTTTCTTT.

Ten or more counts support this clonotype. This chain links TRBV12-3 or TRBV12-4 with TRBJ1-4; D perhaps matches TRBD1 (6 bases). Deletions cut 8 bases from V and 8 bases from J, with 24 bases between. This CDR3 region has 16 residues. The CDR3: CASSLWRGGTQEKLFF. The CDR3 DNA reads as TGTGCCAGCTCCCTCTGGCGGGGGGGCACACAGGAAAAACTGTTTTTT.

This clonotype was picked up many times. The V and J genes are TRBV5-6 and TRBJ2-2, with TRBD2 matching over 10 bases. This CDR3 is 15 amino acids long. V trimming: 0 bases; J trimming: 4 bases; junction bases outside the gene matches: 0. CDR1 and CDR2 from the germline V gene are SGHDT and YYEEEE. The CDR3, as DNA: TGTGCCAGCAGCTTGGTAGCGGGAGGCACCGGGGAGCTGTTTTTT. Translating it yields CASSLVAGGTGELFF.

This clonotype occurred once. One end of the junction does not line up with germline, which may come from a read error. This chain links TRBV25-1 with TRBJ2-2, with D perhaps given as TRBD1 or TRBD2 (6 bases each). The CDR3 has 14 residues. Per the germline V gene, CDR1 is MGHDK and CDR2 is SYGVNS. CDR3 amino acids: CARSEGGRTGELFF. The CDR3 DNA reads TGTGCCAGAAGTGAGGGGGGACGCACCGGGGAGCTGTTTTTT.

This clonotype showed up many times. V usage is TRBV5-1 and J usage is TRBJ1-1; tentatively, D is TRBD1 (5 bases). The CDR3 contains 13 residues. Germline V lookup: CDR1 SGHRS, CDR2 YFSETQ. With 4 bases removed from V and 5 bases from J, the gap between germline ends came to 12 bases. CDR3 region: CASSNQGGTEAFF. The CDR3 nucleotides read TGCGCCAGCAGCAATCAGGGAGGGACTGAAGCTTTCTTT.

The chain carries TRBV4-3 and TRBJ2-5, with no clear D. Germline assignment: CDR1 LGHNA and CDR2 YSLEER. This CDR3 has 14 residues. V lost 1 base to trimming and J lost 2 bases, with 8 bases between them. This CDR3 reads CASSQGTEQETQYF. The CDR3 region has the DNA TGCGCCAGCAGCCAAGGGACGGAACAAGAGACCCAGTACTTC.

This clonotype was counted at least ten times. This chain connects TRBV3-1 to TRBJ2-5, with TRBD1 matching over 7 bases. This CDR3 region has 16 residues. Germline V gene lookup returns CDR1 LGHDT and CDR2 YNNKEL (reference sequence). The V and J ends lost 4 bases and 5 bases, in that order; junction bases with no gene match: 13. The CDR3 coding sequence is TGTGCCAGCAGCCTTTACTCCCAGGGGGTTGTGGAGACCCAGTACTTC. This translates into CASSLYSQGVVETQYF.

The rearrangement joins TRBV5-5 to TRBJ2-1; D possibly corresponds to TRBD2 (6 bases). CDR1 is SGHKS and CDR2 is YYEKEE in the germline V gene (reference sequence). Trimming left V 0 bases short and J 12 bases short, with 10 bases between. This CDR3 comprises 12 residues. In nucleotides, the CDR3 is TGTGCCAGCAGCTTGGCCCCTAGCGTGCAGTTCTTC. It yields the protein CASSLAPSVQFF.

This rearrangement joins TRBV7-6 to TRBJ2-3, with 7 bases lining up with TRBD1. The junction had 10 bases not matched to a gene; V was cut back by 0 bases and J by 4 bases. The length of the CDR3 is 17 residues. Germline assignment: CDR1 SGHVS and CDR2 FNYEAQ. CDR3 coding DNA: TGTGCCAGCAGCTTAGCGTATCCAGGGGGTGGTGCAGATACGCAGTATTTT. Residues: CASSLAYPGGGADTQYF. Full variable domain (missing parts from reference TRBV7-6 and TRBJ2-3): GAGVSQSPRYKVTKRGQDVALRCDPISGHVSLYWYRQALGQGPEFLTYFNYEAQQDKSGLPNDRFSAERPEGSISTLTIQRTEQRDSAMYRCASSLAYPGGGADTQYFGPGTRLTVL.

In this sample, this clonotype turned up a few times. V is TRBV20-1 and J is TRBJ2-5; D unresolved. CDR1 and CDR2 (germline): DFQATT, SNEGSKA (reference sequence). The CDR3 runs 11 residues. V gave up 3 bases and J gave up 5 bases, with 7 bases separating them. In DNA, the CDR3 is TGCAGTGCTAGGGGTCCGGAGACCCAGTACTTC. It specifies CSARGPETQYF.

The table lists this clonotype with a few counts. J is TRBJ2-5 and V is TRBV9; D remains ambiguous. The CDR3 contains 13 residues. CDR1 is SGDLS and CDR2 is YYNGEE in the germline V gene. Trimming stripped 0 bases from V and 3 bases from J, with 6 bases between. This CDR3 reads CASSVAPEETQYF. The CDR3 DNA follows: TGTGCCAGCAGCGTAGCCCCCGAAGAGACCCAGTACTTC.

The rearrangement joins TRBV7-8 to TRBJ2-3; 7 bases are shared with TRBD2. J gave up 3 bases and V 5 bases, and 8 bases lay outside the gene matches. Germline loops: CDR1 SGHVS, CDR2 FQNEAQ. This CDR3 is built from 15 residues. CDR3 DNA sequence: TGTGCCAGCAGCCTCCAAGGCGGGAGAACAGATACGCAGTATTTT. Protein sequence: CASSLQGGRTDTQYF. The full variable domain, with the rest looked up from reference TRBV7-8 and TRBJ2-3, is GAGVSQSPRYKVAKRGQDVALRCDPISGHVSLFWYQQALGQGPEFLTYFQNEAQLDKSGLPSDRFFAERPEGSVSTLKIQRTQQEDSAVYLCASSLQGGRTDTQYFGPGTRLTVL.

At least ten counts were recorded for this clonotype. The CDR3 here is CASSLTSGLTGELFF. In DNA form, the CDR3 reads TGTGCCAGCAGCTTGACTAGCGGACTAACCGGGGAGCTGTTTTTT. V and J are TRBV11-2 and TRBJ2-2, with 9 bases matching TRBD2. The germline gives CDR1 SGHAT, CDR2 FQNNGV. The length of the CDR3 is 15 residues. J lost 5 bases, V lost 3 bases, and 4 bases had no gene match.

This clonotype was seen a few times. The rearrangement joins TRBV5-4 to TRBJ2-5; 8 nucleotides line up with TRBD1. CDR1 and CDR2 from the germline V gene are SGHNT and YYREEE (reference sequence). V gave up 4 bases and J gave up 3 bases; unmatched junction bases: 20. CDR3 length: 19 residues. The CDR3 DNA follows: TGTGCCAGCAGCGTCGGCCCGGCCGGGCAGGGGGCCGGAAAAGAGACCCAGTACTTC. It codes for CASSVGPAGQGAGKETQYF.

V gene TRBV12-3 or TRBV12-4 combines with J gene TRBJ1-1, with D hard to call. The CDR3 covers 13 residues. Trimming took off 3 bases at V and 3 bases at J, with 8 bases between the two ends. CDR3 bases: TGTGCCAGCAGTTTTAGGGCCCACACTGAAGCTTTCTTT. Residues: CASSFRAHTEAFF.